This T cell receptor beta chain was sequenced for a study of vaccination and CD4 T cells after COVID-19. As for the study in general: Control cultures were supplied with a CEFX pool, an HIV-1 Nef pool, or no peptide at all.

The Oncomine TCR Beta short-read assay sequenced DNA from cultured CD4+ T cells. Genomic DNA was taken out of cultured CD4+ T cells by extraction. TCRdb re-called the PCR reads with MiXCR, one entry per CDR3 protein. This sample has several thousand distinct CDR3 sequences, with 13% to 15% found just once. Treatment of the sample: approximately 10-day PBMC culture with coronavirus spike peptide pools or control peptides (ViraFEST assay). Days 3 and 7 were when half the medium was replaced with fresh IL-2 medium. This clonotype was seen only a few times. The antigen remains undetermined. The specimen was CD4+ T cells from blood, cultured in vitro. The TCR comes from a human donor who had recovered from COVID-19.

In DNA form, the CDR3 reads TGTGCCAGCACCTGGGGACAGGCAAATGGCTACACCTTC. As protein: CASTWGQANGYTF. The chain links TRBV28 to TRBJ1-2; 8 bases fit TRBD1. Germline lookup yields CDR1 MDHEN and CDR2 SYDVKM. The CDR3 length is 13 residues. Unmatched junction bases numbered 7, after V lost 7 bases and J lost 6 bases.